The 32 T cell receptor beta chains below come from one sample, sequenced in a study of Tregs in tolerant kidney transplant recipients. Sequencing was performed with immunoSEQ multiplex PCR; in TCRdb, only in-frame clones are kept and a portion is missing. The sample records about 240,000 clones, more than 65% being singletons. The sequenced sample consisted of CD4+ T cells from blood. The receptors were sampled from a human donor in good health.

The rearrangement uses TRBV19 and TRBJ1-2; D gene uncertain. The CDR3 is made up of 13 amino acids. Germline CDR1 and CDR2: LNHDA and SQIVND (reference sequence). With 2 bases removed from V and 1 base from J, the gap between germline ends came to 5 bases. The CDR3 DNA reads TGTGCCAGTAGTATAAAGGATAACTATGGCTACACCTTC. Its translation: CASSIKDNYGYTF.

Worth noting for this clone: Other DNA sequences of this sample code for an identical CDR3. The J gene is TRBJ1-1, the V gene TRBV7-3; 7 positions agree with TRBD1. The CDR3 consists of 14 residues. The trim removed 4 bases at V and 2 bases at J, leaving 4 bases unmatched. The germline V gene encodes CDR1 SGHTA and CDR2 FQGTGA. CDR3 amino acids: CASSSQGGNTEAFF. The CDR3 DNA sequence: TGTGCCAGCAGCTCCCAGGGGGGAAACACTGAAGCTTTCTTT.

The CDR3: CASSLSGYGYTF. The CDR3 nucleotides are TGTGCCAGCTCCTTAAGTGGCTATGGCTACACCTTC. The chain employs TRBV2 and TRBJ1-2, with D uncertain. The ends were cut back, 8 bases at V and 4 bases at J, with 11 bases in the middle. Per germline, CDR1 SNHLY and CDR2 FYNNEI. CDR3 length equals 12 residues.

This clone was found a few times. The gene calls are TRBV7-9 and TRBJ1-1; D remains unclear. CDR1 and CDR2 from the germline V gene are SEHNR and FQNEAQ (reference sequence). The germline V and J ends were trimmed by 1 base and 0 bases, with 9 bases remaining between them. CDR3 length: 15 residues. The CDR3 loop reads CASSLGLGMNTEAFF. CDR3 bases: TGTGCCAGCAGCTTAGGACTAGGCATGAACACTGAAGCTTTCTTT.

This clone was counted a single time. This rearrangement joins TRBV6-5 to TRBJ1-2; TRBD1 aligns across 10 bases. J was trimmed by 5 bases and V by 6 bases; bases with no gene match: 3. Germline assignment: CDR1 MNHEY and CDR2 SVGAGI. CDR3 size: 13 residues. Here the CDR3 DNA reads TGTGCCAGCAGCCCGGACAGGGGGTATGGCTACACCTTC. As protein: CASSPDRGYGYTF.

The chain combines TRBV19 with TRBJ1-5; a possible D gene is TRBD1 (5 bases). V lost 3 bases and J 0 bases, leaving 9 bases between the germline ends. The CDR3 runs to 15 residues. Germline CDR1 reads LNHDA; CDR2 reads SQIVND (reference sequence). CDR3 in amino acids: CASSIREYSNQPQHF. Here the CDR3 DNA reads TGTGCCAGTAGTATCAGGGAGTATAGCAATCAGCCCCAGCATTTT.

The rearrangement uses TRBV4-2 and TRBJ2-7, with 9 positions matching TRBD2. V lost 0 bases to trimming and J lost 0 bases; unmatched junction nucleotides: 6. Germline V lookup: CDR1 LGHNA, CDR2 YNFKEQ. There are 17 residues in the CDR3. CDR3 coding DNA: TGTGCCAGCAGCCAAGACGCGAGCGGGAGGTACTCCTACGAGCAGTACTTC. As protein: CASSQDASGRYSYEQYF.

The J gene is TRBJ1-2, the V gene TRBV7-9; no definite D call. Germline assignment: CDR1 SEHNR and CDR2 FQNEAQ (reference sequence). V was shortened by 5 bases and J by 1 base, with 8 bases between the two germline ends. CDR3 length: 13 amino acids. The CDR3 bases are TGTGCCAGCAGCATAGTCAATAACTATGGCTACACCTTC. It translates to CASSIVNNYGYTF.

This chain joins TRBV2 and TRBJ2-7, with D possibly being TRBD1 (5 bases). V lost 2 bases, J lost 0 bases, and 14 bases lay in between. Germline V gene data show CDR1 as SNHLY and CDR2 as FYNNEI. There are 16 residues in the CDR3. CDR3 sequence reads: CASSEFTRTSSYEQYF. The CDR3 coding sequence is TGTGCCAGCAGTGAATTCACAAGGACAAGCTCCTACGAGCAGTACTTC.

This clone came up once. The V gene is TRBV6-5, the J gene TRBJ1-1; D perhaps matches TRBD1 (5 bases). Germline V gene sequence: CDR1 MNHEY, CDR2 SVGAGI. This CDR3 has 15 residues. Between the trimmed V and J ends, which lost 6 bases and 6 bases, there was a span of 20 bases. The CDR3 is CASSLMGPVGAEAFF. In nucleotides, the CDR3 is TGTGCCAGCAGCCTCATGGGACCGGTGGGGGCTGAAGCTTTCTTT.

The chain employs TRBV10-1 and TRBJ2-7, with TRBD2 matching 10 bases. Germline CDR1 is WNHNN and CDR2 is SYGVQD (reference sequence). V lost 5 bases, J lost 2 bases, and 3 bases stayed unmatched. CDR3 length: 14 residues. In DNA form, the CDR3 reads TGCGCCAGCAGTAGGACTAGCGGAACCTACGAGCAGTACTTC. The encoded protein is CASSRTSGTYEQYF.

The chain uses TRBV28 and TRBJ2-7; 7 bases match TRBD2. The CDR3 sequence is 11 residues long. The junction had 1 base not matched to a gene; V was cut back by 0 bases and J by 11 bases. Germline V gives CDR1 MDHEN, CDR2 SYDVKM. The CDR3 loop reads CASSLWGGKYF. Here the CDR3 DNA reads TGTGCCAGCAGTTTATGGGGGGGGAAGTACTTC.

This clone was seen just once. The chain is built from TRBV7-2 and TRBJ2-1; the match to TRBD2 covers 7 bases. Germline values: CDR1 SGHTA, CDR2 FQGNSA. This CDR3 has 15 amino acids. V dropped 1 base and J dropped 0; count of bases not matched to a gene: 0. CDR3 in DNA: TGTGCCAGCAGCTTAGAGCGGGGCTCCTACAATGAGCAGTTCTTC. The encoded protein is CASSLERGSYNEQFF.

Only one count was recorded for this clone. The V gene is TRBV18, the J gene TRBJ1-4; possible D gene TRBD1, 6 bases. Trimming removed 2 bases from V and 5 bases from J, with 9 bases in between. Germline V CDR1 and CDR2: KGHSH, LQKENI. The CDR3 runs 14 residues. CDR3 sequence (DNA): TGTGCCAGCTCACCATCGGGGGGCAATGAAAAACTGTTTTTT. Protein: CASSPSGGNEKLFF.

V gene TRBV9 combines with J gene TRBJ2-6; either TRBD1 or TRBD2 may fit D (5 bases each). CDR1 is SGDLS and CDR2 is YYNGEE in the germline V gene. This CDR3 has 19 residues. Trimming took off 1 base at V and 0 bases at J, with 17 bases between the two ends. CDR3 in amino acids: CASSVNLGENLSGANVLTF. CDR3 coding DNA: TGTGCCAGCAGCGTAAATTTGGGGGAAAACCTCTCTGGGGCCAACGTCCTGACTTTC. Complete variable domain (other parts from reference TRBV9 and TRBJ2-6): DSGVTQTPKHLITATGQRVTLRCSPRSGDLSVYWYQQSLDQGLQFLIQYYNGEERAKGNILERFSAQQFPDLHSELNLSSLELGDSALYFCASSVNLGENLSGANVLTFGAGSRLTVL.

This chain connects TRBV19 to TRBJ1-5, with D possibly being TRBD1 (6 bases). This CDR3 region has 13 residues. Germline CDR1 reads LNHDA; CDR2 reads SQIVND (reference sequence). CDR3 coding DNA: TGTGCGGGCGGCAGGGGAGGCAATCAGCCCCAGCATTTT. Protein: CAGGRGGNQPQHF.

This chain uses TRBV18 with TRBJ2-5, with unresolved D. The DNA matches TRBJ2-7 better at its end, which makes the J call doubtful. The germline gives CDR1 KGHSH, CDR2 LQKENI. The CDR3 totals 13 residues. The chain's CDR3 is CASSPSPTDEQYF. CDR3 bases: TGTGCCAGCTCACCCTCCCCTACGGACGAGCAGTACTTC.

In nucleotides, the CDR3 is TGTGCCAGCAGCCCCGGCGGGGATGAGCAGTTCTTC. Protein product: CASSPGGDEQFF. The J gene is TRBJ2-1, the V gene TRBV7-7; tentatively, D is TRBD2 (6 bases). The V end lost 5 bases, the J end lost 8 bases, and 10 bases lay between the germline ends. CDR1 is SSHAT, CDR2 FNYEAQ, per germline (reference sequence). The CDR3 length is 12 residues. The variable domain in full, completed from reference TRBV7-7 and TRBJ2-1, reads GAGVSQSPRYKVTKRGQDVTLRCDPISSHATLYWYQQALGQGPEFLTYFNYEAQPDKSGLPSDRFSAERPEGSISTLTIQRTEQRDSAMYRCASSPGGDEQFFGPGTRLTVL.

With respect to this clone: Germline and junction disagree at one end, which may indicate a read error. This chain joins TRBV7-9 and TRBJ1-3; tentatively, D is TRBD1 (5 bases). The CDR3 has 15 residues. Germline CDR1 reads SEHNR; CDR2 reads FQNEAQ (reference sequence). In nucleotides, the CDR3 is TGTGCCAACAGCAATCGCGGGACGGCTGGAAACACCATATATTTT. Translated, it gives CANSNRGTAGNTIYF.

This clone was seen a handful of times. The chain carries TRBV11-2 and TRBJ1-1; D perhaps matches TRBD1 (5 bases). Germline loops: CDR1 SGHAT, CDR2 FQNNGV. The V and J ends lost 3 bases and 2 bases respectively, with 7 bases between them. This CDR3 comprises 13 residues. CDR3 protein: CASSLTVNTEAFF. DNA for the CDR3: TGTGCCAGCAGCTTGACAGTTAACACTGAAGCTTTCTTT.

The chain combines TRBV6-1 with TRBJ1-3; D gene ambiguous. The CDR3 sequence is 14 residues long. The ends were cut back, 6 bases at V and 0 bases at J, with 9 bases in the middle. Germline-derived CDR1 and CDR2 are MNHNS and SASEGT. CDR3: CASRDYSSGNTIYF. CDR3 nucleotides: TGTGCCAGCAGGGACTATAGCTCTGGAAACACCATATATTTT.

The chain combines TRBV19 with TRBJ2-6; weak D call: TRBD2 (7 bases). CDR1 and CDR2 (germline): LNHDA, SQIVND (reference sequence). The length of the CDR3 is 18 residues. The V end was cut by 3 bases, the J end by 0 bases, with 15 bases between. CDR3 protein: CASSIGGGGLSGANVLTF. The DNA for the CDR3 is TGTGCCAGTAGTATCGGTGGGGGGGGCCTCTCTGGGGCCAACGTCCTGACTTTC.

This chain uses TRBV7-3 with TRBJ1-6, with D hard to call. This CDR3 contains 14 residues. From germline, CDR1 is SGHTA and CDR2 FQGTGA. V gave up 1 base and J gave up 6 bases, with 7 bases separating them. For the CDR3, the DNA is TGTGCCAGCAGCTTAATACCCGCTAATTCACCCCTCCACTTT. It yields the protein CASSLIPANSPLHF.

The chain carries TRBV15 and TRBJ2-7; TRBD2 matches at 11 bases. This CDR3 spans 17 amino acids. CDR1 and CDR2 from the germline V gene are LNHNV and YYDKDF (reference sequence). Trimming cost V 3 bases and J 4 bases; bases outside gene matches: 11. The CDR3 reads CATSRGGTSGSKYEQYF. The DNA of the CDR3 is TGTGCCACCAGCAGGGGAGGGACTAGCGGCAGTAAATACGAGCAGTACTTC. Supplemented by reference TRBV15 and TRBJ2-7, the full variable domain reads DAMVIQNPRYQVTQFGKPVTLSCSQTLNHNVMYWYQQKSSQAPKLLFHYYDKDFNNEADTPDNFQSRRPNTSFCFLDIRSPGLGDTAMYLCATSRGGTSGSKYEQYFGPGTRLTVT.

This clone appeared a few times. The genes are TRBV6-5 and TRBJ1-5, with D hard to call. The CDR3 runs 12 residues. Trimming pared 5 bases from V and 9 bases from J, leaving 11 bases between. Germline values: CDR1 MNHEY, CDR2 SVGAGI. CDR3 sequence reads: CASSQRSGPQHF. The CDR3 DNA reads TGTGCCAGCAGTCAGCGGAGCGGGCCCCAGCATTTT.

This clone was recorded once. DNA of the CDR3: TGTGCCAGCAGCCAGGTTCCGAACGGGGAGCTGTTTTTT. Translated, it gives CASSQVPNGELFF. This chain joins TRBV4-2 and TRBJ2-2; no definite D call. The germline gives CDR1 LGHNA, CDR2 YNFKEQ. V was pared by 3 bases and J by 7 bases, with 9 bases between. The CDR3 sequence is 13 residues long.

The rearrangement joins TRBV5-6 to TRBJ2-5; 8 bases map to TRBD1. CDR1 and CDR2 (germline): SGHDT, YYEEEE. Germline trimming cut 0 bases from V and 5 bases from J; bases unmatched to any gene: 12. The CDR3 spans 17 residues. The CDR3 sequence: CASSLAGTGSPGETQYF. DNA for the CDR3: TGTGCCAGCAGCTTGGCCGGGACAGGCTCGCCTGGGGAGACCCAGTACTTC.

This clone was observed a handful of times. The chain has TRBV9 and TRBJ2-2; D ambiguous. Germline CDR1 is SGDLS and CDR2 is YYNGEE. This CDR3 is built from 16 residues. The V end lost 0 bases, the J end lost 0 bases, and 9 bases lay between the germline ends. The CDR3 region has the DNA TGTGCCAGCAGCGTAGGACCTTATGCGAACACCGGGGAGCTGTTTTTT. This gives the protein CASSVGPYANTGELFF.

J is TRBJ1-5 and V is TRBV7-9; no definite D call. V was cut by 1 base and J by 3 bases, with 4 bases left in between. This CDR3 spans 13 amino acids. Germline assignment: CDR1 SEHNR and CDR2 FQNEAQ (reference sequence). The CDR3 sequence: CASSLEVNQPQHF. Here the CDR3 DNA reads TGTGCCAGCAGCTTAGAAGTCAATCAGCCCCAGCATTTT.

This clone has just one count. V and J are TRBV29-1 and TRBJ2-7, with TRBD2 matching over 9 bases. V was clipped by 5 bases and J by 3 bases; unmatched bases: 2. In germline, CDR1 is SQVTM, CDR2 ANQGSEA. The CDR3 is 12 residues long. The CDR3 loop is CSVNSGGYEQYF. The CDR3, as DNA: TGCAGCGTTAATAGCGGGGGCTACGAGCAGTACTTC.

The chain recombines TRBV6-1 with TRBJ2-5, with D possibly TRBD2 on 6 matching bases. The better agreement between TRBJ2-7 and the DNA end casts doubt on the J call. The CDR3 length is 14 residues. Per the germline V gene, CDR1 is MNHNS and CDR2 is SASEGT. The CDR3 DNA follows: TGTGCCAGCACTTCGGCGGGAAGCTCCTACGAGCAGTACTTC. Translated, it gives CASTSAGSSYEQYF.

The chain links TRBV7-7 to TRBJ2-3, with D tentatively TRBD2 (5 bases). V gave up 5 bases and J gave up 4 bases, with 19 bases separating them. The V gene's germline CDR1 is SSHAT and CDR2 FNYEAQ (reference sequence). This CDR3 contains 16 residues. The CDR3 protein is CASSLGNPTTPDTQYF. As DNA, the CDR3 is TGTGCCAGCAGCCTCGGGAACCCCACCACCCCAGATACGCAGTATTTT. Complete variable domain (other parts from reference TRBV7-7 and TRBJ2-3): GAGVSQSPRYKVTKRGQDVTLRCDPISSHATLYWYQQALGQGPEFLTYFNYEAQPDKSGLPSDRFSAERPEGSISTLTIQRTEQRDSAMYRCASSLGNPTTPDTQYFGPGTRLTVL.